This T cell receptor beta chain was profiled in a study of T cells after yellow fever vaccination. The study, taken as a whole, reports: Most clones from primary vaccination resurfaced after the booster (under 97% CD4, less than 90% CD8).

This clonotype appeared a few times. The antigen is not known. TCRdb reanalysed the 5' RACE reads using MiXCR and keeps one entry per CDR3 protein. The sample shows about 630,000 distinct CDR3 sequences, roughly an eighth of them seen only once. This clonotype originated in a man younger than 45 who received the YFV17D yellow fever vaccine. The material sequenced was PBMCs, taken on the day of the yellow fever booster vaccination.

CDR3 coding DNA: TGTGCCAGCAGCTTGGACAGACTAGCGGGATACAATGAGCAGTTCTTC. Translation gives CASSLDRLAGYNEQFF. This chain connects TRBV5-4 to TRBJ2-1, with 11 bases lining up with TRBD2. This CDR3 region has 16 residues. The germline V gene has CDR1 SGHNT and CDR2 YYREEE (reference sequence). The V gene end was trimmed by 0 bases and the J gene end by 4 bases; junction bases not matched to a gene: 3.